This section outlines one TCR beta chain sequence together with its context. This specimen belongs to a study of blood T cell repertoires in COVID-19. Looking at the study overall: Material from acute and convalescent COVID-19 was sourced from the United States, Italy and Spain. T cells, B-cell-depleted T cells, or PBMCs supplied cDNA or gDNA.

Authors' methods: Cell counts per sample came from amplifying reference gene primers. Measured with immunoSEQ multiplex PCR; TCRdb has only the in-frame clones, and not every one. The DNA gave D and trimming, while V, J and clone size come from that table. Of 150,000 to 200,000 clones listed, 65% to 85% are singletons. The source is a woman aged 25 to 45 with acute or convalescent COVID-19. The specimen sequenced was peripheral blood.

The chain's CDR3 is CASSQRGNSYNEQFF. CDR3 sequence (DNA): TGTGCCAGCAGCCAAAGGGGGAACTCCTACAATGAGCAGTTCTTC. This chain connects TRBV3-1 (or the pseudogene TRBV3-2) to TRBJ2-1; D perhaps matches TRBD1 (6 bases). The CDR3 totals 15 residues. Germline V lookup: CDR1 LGHDT, CDR2 YNNKEL (reference sequence). V lost 2 bases, J lost 0 bases, and 8 bases lay in between.